Listed below are T cell receptor beta chains from one sample, sequenced in a study of blood T cell repertoires in COVID-19. The repertoire was sequenced with immunoSEQ multiplex PCR; TCRdb's copy has only in-frame clones and lacks some. The table shows a few hundred thousand clones, with 90% occurring only once. The source material was peripheral blood. These receptors originate from a middle-aged woman with COVID-19, enrolled during active disease. Each CDR3 is given with its conserved first and last residue. The order of the fields is CDR3 length, D gene, V gene, clone size, J gene, CDR3 protein, CDR3 DNA. A D gene is named only where the DNA matches it firmly. Only part of the rows carry a size: once, few, many, or a class if the clone is expanded.

>13|.|TRBV9|.|TRBJ2-7
CASSVAGSYEQYF
TGTGCCAGCAGCGTAGCGGGTAGTTACGAGCAGTACTTC
>13|.|TRBV3-1/TRBV3-2|.|TRBJ1-4
CASSLGLNEKLFF
TGTGCCAGCAGCCTGGGACTTAATGAAAAACTGTTTTTT
>15|TRBD2|TRBV6-5|.|TRBJ2-7
CASSYSGGVHYEQYF
TGTGCCAGCAGTTACTCGGGAGGGGTCCACTACGAGCAGTACTTC
>14|TRBD1|TRBV27|.|TRBJ1-5
CASSIGTGVWPQHF
TGTGCCAGCAGCATCGGGACAGGCGTATGGCCCCAGCATTTT
>16|.|TRBV4-3|.|TRBJ2-2
CASSDRAPSDTGELFF
TGCGCCAGCAGCGATAGGGCGCCTAGCGACACCGGGGAGCTGTTTTTT
>16|TRBD1|TRBV28|.|TRBJ2-1
CASSLVWQGANNEQFF
TGTGCCAGCAGTCTCGTTTGGCAGGGGGCGAACAATGAGCAGTTCTTC
>12|TRBD1|TRBV29-1|.|TRBJ1-2
CSVAGQGYGYTF
TGCAGCGTTGCGGGACAGGGTTACGGCTACACCTTC
>16|TRBD1|TRBV5-6|.|TRBJ2-1
CASSSITGTAYNEQFF
TGTGCCAGCAGCTCAATTACCGGGACAGCCTACAATGAGCAGTTCTTC
>16|.|TRBV2|.|TRBJ2-5
CASSLVSGYEPSSQYF
TGTGCCAGCAGTTTAGTTTCCGGGTACGAGCCAAGTAGCCAGTACTTC
>13|TRBD1|TRBV18|.|TRBJ2-1
CASSKDRENEQFF
TGTGCCAGCTCAAAGGACAGGGAGAATGAGCAGTTCTTC
>18|TRBD1|TRBV7-2|.|TRBJ1-5
CASSLFDWDRNSNQPQHF
TGTGCCAGCAGCTTATTCGACTGGGACAGAAATAGCAATCAGCCCCAGCATTTT
>17|TRBD2|TRBV18|.|TRBJ2-3
CASSPIPGLAGADTQYF
TGTGCCAGCTCACCAATCCCGGGACTAGCGGGGGCAGATACGCAGTATTTT
>16|.|TRBV21-1|once|TRBJ2-7
CASSDPVRGDSSEQYF
TGTGCCAGCAGCGACCCGGTCAGAGGAGACAGCAGCGAGCAGTACTTC
>15|.|TRBV4-3|.|TRBJ1-2
CASSQGGSSSYGYTF
TGCGCCAGCAGCCAAGGAGGCTCATCCTCCTATGGCTACACCTTC
>15|.|TRBV27|.|TRBJ1-1
CASSLPGVLNTEAFF
TGTGCCAGCAGTTTGCCGGGGGTTCTGAACACTGAAGCTTTCTTT
>16|TRBD1|TRBV9|.|TRBJ2-5
CASSPDRGRPGETQYF
TGTGCCAGCAGCCCCGACAGGGGGCGCCCCGGGGAGACCCAGTACTTC
>16|TRBD2|TRBV28|.|TRBJ2-3
CASSLVAGGRTDTQYF
TGTGCCAGCAGTTTGGTTGCGGGGGGGCGTACAGATACGCAGTATTTT
>13|.|TRBV28|.|TRBJ1-2
CASRPNTGYGYTF
TGTGCCAGCAGGCCGAATACAGGGTATGGCTACACCTTC
>16|TRBD1|TRBV13|once|TRBJ2-3
CASSFSRQGSTDTQYF
TGTGCCAGCAGCTTCTCCCGACAGGGCAGCACAGATACGCAGTATTTT
>16|.|TRBV27|.|TRBJ2-1
CASSLKTIPSYNEQFF
TGTGCCAGCAGTCTCAAGACTATCCCGTCCTACAATGAGCAGTTCTTC
>16|.|TRBV4-3|.|TRBJ2-2
CASSQGDRLGGGELFF
TGCGCCAGCAGCCAAGGCGACAGGTTAGGTGGCGGGGAGCTGTTTTTT
>14|TRBD1|TRBV30|.|TRBJ2-2
CAWIQTGRAGELFF
TGTGCCTGGATACAGACAGGGCGGGCCGGGGAGCTGTTTTTT
>14|.|TRBV11-1|.|TRBJ1-1
CASSRGLSNTEAFF
TGTGCCAGCAGCCGAGGACTCTCGAACACTGAAGCTTTCTTT
>14|.|TRBV6-5|.|TRBJ2-3
CASFPTGPTDTQYF
TGTGCCAGCTTCCCGACAGGACCCACAGATACGCAGTATTTT
>14|.|TRBV6-2/TRBV6-3|.|TRBJ1-5
CASSYRGGNQPQHF
TGTGCCAGCAGTTACAGGGGTGGCAATCAGCCCCAGCATTTT
>13|.|TRBV28|.|TRBJ1-2
CASSPNGLYGYTF
TGTGCCAGCAGTCCGAATGGCCTCTATGGCTACACCTTC
>15|TRBD1|TRBV15|.|TRBJ1-5
CATSTGQGMGQPQHF
TGTGCCACCAGCACGGGACAGGGGATGGGTCAGCCCCAGCATTTT
>18|TRBD1|TRBV5-4|.|TRBJ2-7
CASSLPGTGVNPTYEQYF
TGTGCCAGCAGCTTGCCCGGGACAGGGGTTAACCCGACCTACGAGCAGTACTTC
>17|.|TRBV4-2|.|TRBJ1-3
CASSQFQGLLSGNTIYF
TGTGCCAGCAGCCAATTCCAGGGGCTCCTTTCTGGAAACACCATATATTTT
>14|TRBD1|TRBV6-5|once|TRBJ2-2
CASKTGGYTGELFF
TGTGCCAGCAAGACAGGGGGGTACACCGGGGAGCTGTTTTTT
>19|TRBD1|TRBV5-4|once|TRBJ1-4
CASSPGNVGTGGLNEKLFF
TGTGCCAGCAGCCCAGGGAACGTTGGGACAGGGGGTCTTAATGAAAAACTGTTTTTT
>15|TRBD1|TRBV6-5|.|TRBJ1-2
CASSYRGTGDYGYTF
TGTGCCAGCAGTTACCGCGGGACAGGGGACTATGGCTACACCTTC
>22|TRBD1|TRBV19|.|TRBJ2-1
CASSDSDRGRGVGKFSYNEQFF
TGTGCCAGTAGCGATTCCGACAGGGGGCGAGGGGTCGGGAAATTCTCCTACAATGAGCAGTTCTTC
>12|.|TRBV5-5|.|TRBJ2-7
CASSSIRDEQYF
TGTGCCAGCAGTTCTATTCGGGACGAGCAGTACTTC
>16|.|TRBV7-2|.|TRBJ1-1
CASSLDRHPQSAEAFF
TGTGCCAGCAGCCTTGACAGGCACCCACAAAGCGCTGAAGCTTTCTTT
>18|TRBD2|TRBV7-6|.|TRBJ2-1
CASSLVWRGARRDNEQFF
TGTGCCAGCAGCTTAGTTTGGCGGGGGGCGCGAAGGGACAATGAGCAGTTCTTC
>15|TRBD1|TRBV10-3|once|TRBJ2-3
CAISDRDRGADTQYF
TGTGCCATCAGTGACCGGGACAGGGGGGCAGATACGCAGTATTTT
>14|.|TRBV6-5|.|TRBJ2-7
CANSQGLRSYEQYF
TGTGCCAACTCACAGGGTTTACGGAGCTACGAGCAGTACTTC
>17|.|TRBV9|.|TRBJ2-6
CASSVHPRVPGANVLTF
TGTGCCAGCAGCGTTCATCCCAGGGTCCCCGGGGCCAACGTCCTGACTTTC
>13|.|TRBV19|few|TRBJ1-4
CASSQGHPEKLFF
TGTGCCAGTAGTCAGGGTCACCCTGAAAAACTGTTTTTT
>15|TRBD2|TRBV11-2|.|TRBJ2-3
CASSFASGSTDTQYF
TGTGCCAGCAGCTTCGCTAGCGGGAGTACAGATACGCAGTATTTT
>15|.|TRBV13|.|TRBJ1-2
CASSLRGLDYHGYTF
TGTGCCAGCAGCTTACGGGGTTTGGATTATCATGGCTACACCTTC
>14|TRBD1|TRBV10-2|.|TRBJ1-2
CASSAGTATSGYTF
TGCGCCAGCAGTGCCGGGACAGCGACCTCCGGCTACACCTTC
>17|TRBD2|TRBV28|.|TRBJ2-6
CASSWGLAGAGANVLTF
TGTGCCAGCAGTTGGGGACTAGCGGGGGCTGGGGCCAACGTCCTGACTTTC
>15|TRBD2|TRBV27|.|TRBJ2-7
CASSPGLAGDYEQYF
TGTGCCAGCAGCCCAGGGCTAGCGGGGGACTACGAGCAGTACTTC